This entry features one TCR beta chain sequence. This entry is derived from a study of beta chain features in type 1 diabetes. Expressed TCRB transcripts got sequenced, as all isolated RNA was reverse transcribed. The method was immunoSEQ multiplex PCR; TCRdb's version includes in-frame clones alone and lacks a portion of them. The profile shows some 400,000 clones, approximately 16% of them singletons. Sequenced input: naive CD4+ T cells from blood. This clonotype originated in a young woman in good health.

The CDR3 loop reads CASNPGLAGGNEQFF. The CDR3 bases are TGTGCCAGCAACCCGGGACTAGCGGGAGGGAATGAGCAGTTCTTC. The chain is built from TRBV28 and TRBJ2-1, with 16 bases matching TRBD2. The germline V gene has CDR1 MDHEN and CDR2 SYDVKM. V lost 7 bases and J lost 7; bases outside the gene matches: 4. The CDR3 contains 15 residues.